This T cell receptor (beta chain) was retrieved from a study of blood T cells in healthy people across ages. Using a J-beta primer mix together with a sample-barcoded 5' primer, a second PCR was run for about 6 to 11 cycles. One entry per CDR3 protein, called by TCRdb with MiXCR from the 5' RACE reads. The profile shows 550,000 to 700,000 distinct CDR3 sequences, 27% of them singletons. The donors, healthy Caucasians from Russia, were aged roughly 6 to 90. Per sample, a minimum of 6 million PBMCs were isolated. Study findings and constraints: Observed TCR beta diversity per million T cells went down as age went up. This fall followed a roughly linear course with age. Considered underestimates were the diversity estimates obtained from one million T cells.

This clonotype was recorded at least ten times. No antigen is known for it. The sample consisted of blood. This clonotype was obtained from a woman in her 70s in good health.

CDR3 amino acids: CASSFFYEQYF. CDR3 DNA sequence: TGTGCCAGCAGCTTCTTCTACGAGCAGTACTTC. V and J are TRBV7-2 and TRBJ2-7; D remains ambiguous. The CDR3 is 11 amino acids. Trimming stripped 3 bases from V and 3 bases from J, with 3 bases between. Looked up from germline, CDR1 is SGHTA and CDR2 is FQGNSA. The full variable domain, with the rest looked up from reference TRBV7-2 and TRBJ2-7, is GAGVSQSPSNKVTEKGKDVELRCDPISGHTALYWYRQSLGQGLEFLIYFQGNSAPDKSGLPSDRFSAERTGGSVSTLTIQRTQQEDSAVYLCASSFFYEQYFGPGTRLTVT.